This TCR beta chain originates from a study of T cells in Graves' hyperthyroidism and ophthalmopathy. This clonotype appeared a few times. It was RNA transcripts that yielded the amplified TCR beta CDR3 regions. HTBI primers were employed in a first-round RT-PCR of the TCR CDR3. In TCRdb, the multiplex PCR reads were re-called with MiXCR into one record per CDR3 protein. The data hold roughly 500,000 distinct CDR3 sequences, with about 14% observed a single time. CDR3 length equals 13 residues. Trimming cost V 9 bases and J 3 bases, with 14 bases left between them. CDR1 is LNHDA and CDR2 is SQIVND in the germline V gene (reference sequence).

The chain couples TRBV19 to TRBJ1-1; possible D gene TRBD1, 6 bases. Sequencing was done on a sample of blood. This receptor was taken from a woman aged 25-40 years with Graves' hyperthyroidism that later progressed to Graves' ophthalmopathy. CDR3 sequence: CASNRVGYTEAFF. In DNA, the CDR3 is TGTGCCAGCAACAGGGTTGGCTACACTGAAGCTTTCTTT.